This T cell receptor (beta chain) emerged from a study of cytomegalovirus exposure and HLA in healthy donors. Whole-study results and caveats: TCR association rates varied by HLA locus in a later analysis, with DRB1 highest and HLA-C lowest. What TCR beta sequences reportedly achieved was accurate prediction of HLA-A and HLA-B alleles in most subjects. A later analysis reportedly found that, within productive TCRs, an Asian-associated ancestry cluster had fewer N-insertions than the mean observed across the approximately 670 donors.

This clone was found once. Its specificity is not known. The CDR3 runs 17 residues. V lost 6 bases, J lost 1 base, and 14 bases stayed unmatched. In germline, CDR1 is MDHEN, CDR2 SYDVKM. Vbeta (60) and Jbeta (13) primers were used in the PCR. Data came from immunoSEQ multiplex PCR; TCRdb stores just in-frame clones and leaves some out. The table shows 150,000 to 200,000 clones, with approximately 90% occurring only once. Sequenced: PBMCs. This sequence joins TRBV28 and TRBJ2-7; 8 bases align to TRBD2. The receptor comes from a boy aged 2 to 10 in good health and CMV-seronegative. The CDR3 DNA reads as TGTGCCAGCAGGAACACAGAGTGGGGCGGGAGGTCCTACGAGCAGTACTTC. Its protein product is CASRNTEWGGRSYEQYF.